Listed below are T cell receptor beta chains from one sample, sequenced in a study of control samples from healthy donors and cancer patients. Clones were sequenced by immunoSEQ multiplex PCR, and TCRdb holds only the in-frame ones, with some missing. This table holds approximately 70,000 clones, approximately 89% found once. Sequencing was performed on PBMCs. These receptors came from a man aged 60-69 years with colorectal cancer. CDR3s include the opening cysteine and the closing phenylalanine or tryptophan. The order of the fields is V gene, J gene, clone size, D gene, CDR3 protein, CDR3 DNA. The D gene is left open where the match is weak. Rows may omit the clone size; those that give it use once, few, many or a size class.

>TRBV4-1|TRBJ1-5|-|TRBD1
CASSQDSDRGDQPQHF
TGCGCCAGCAGCCAAGATTCAGACAGGGGCGATCAGCCCCAGCATTTT
>TRBV7-2|TRBJ1-2|-|-
CASSSDRVYGYTF
TGTGCCAGCAGCTCCGACCGGGTCTATGGCTACACCTTC
>TRBV4-2|TRBJ2-7|-|TRBD2
CASSQVARGGGEQYF
TGTGCCAGCAGCCAAGTAGCACGGGGGGGCGGCGAGCAGTACTTC
>TRBV12-3/TRBV12-4|TRBJ1-6|-|-
CASRRGRRDPLHF
TGTGCCAGCAGGCGGGGGCGACGGGATCCCCTCCACTTT
>TRBV5-5|TRBJ1-5|-|-
CASSPWQDQPQHF
TGTGCCAGCAGCCCTTGGCAGGATCAGCCCCAGCATTTT
>TRBV11-2|TRBJ1-6|-|TRBD1
CASSPDRVFSPLHF
TGTGCCAGCAGTCCGGACAGGGTCTTTTCACCCCTCCACTTT
>TRBV11-3|TRBJ2-5|-|-
CASSGRNTVRETQYF
TGTGCCAGCAGCGGCCGGAACACGGTGAGAGAGACCCAGTACTTC
>TRBV11-3|TRBJ2-5|few|-
CASSLGQWGALEETQYF
TGTGCCAGCAGCTTGGGGCAGTGGGGCGCCTTAGAAGAGACCCAGTACTTC
>TRBV5-1|TRBJ2-5|-|TRBD2
CASSLEGLAGETQYF
TGCGCCAGCAGCTTGGAGGGACTAGCGGGGGAGACCCAGTACTTC
>TRBV7-2|TRBJ1-2|-|-
CASSLTTGNYGYTF
TGTGCCAGCAGCTTAACTACAGGGAACTATGGCTACACCTTC
>TRBV28|TRBJ2-7|-|-
CASSFLTDEQYF
TGTGCCAGCAGTTTTCTAACAGACGAGCAGTACTTC
>TRBV7-2|TRBJ2-5|-|TRBD1
CASSGQGVSETQYF
TGTGCCAGCAGTGGGCAGGGGGTTTCAGAGACCCAGTACTTC
>TRBV19|TRBJ2-7|once|-
CASSIRDRSYEQYF
TGTGCCAGTAGTATCCGGGACCGATCCTACGAGCAGTACTTC
>TRBV2|TRBJ1-3|-|-
CASSGQEMTDGNTIYF
TGTGCCAGCAGCGGCCAAGAGATGACAGATGGAAACACCATATATTTT
>TRBV18|TRBJ2-3|-|-
CASSPLGPNTDTQYF
TGTGCCAGCTCACCGCTGGGACCAAACACAGATACGCAGTATTTT
>TRBV5-1|TRBJ2-5|-|TRBD1
CASSLGDRGWETQYF
TGCGCCAGCAGCTTGGGGGACAGGGGTTGGGAGACCCAGTACTTC
>TRBV19|TRBJ2-1|-|-
CASSIWAGDTYNEQFF
TGTGCCAGTAGTATATGGGCAGGGGATACCTACAATGAGCAGTTCTTC
>TRBV5-1|TRBJ2-3|once|TRBD2
CASSMGTSGGASRDTQYF
TGCGCCAGCAGCATGGGGACTAGCGGGGGGGCCTCTAGGGATACGCAGTATTTT
>TRBV6-5|TRBJ1-6|-|-
CASSIGQPANSPLHF
TGTGCCAGCAGTATTGGACAGCCCGCTAATTCACCCCTCCACTTT
>TRBV28|TRBJ2-3|-|TRBD2
CASSPRSGGAPDTQYF
TGTGCCAGCAGTCCACGTAGCGGGGGGGCCCCAGATACGCAGTATTTT
>TRBV20-1|TRBJ2-3|-|-
CSASDRDPEGDTQYF
TGCAGTGCTAGTGACCGGGACCCGGAGGGAGATACGCAGTATTTT
>TRBV19|TRBJ2-7|-|TRBD2
CASSIDGGAIYEQYF
TGTGCCAGTAGTATAGACGGGGGGGCCATCTACGAGCAGTACTTC